A single sample is the source of the 14 T cell receptor beta chains below, sequenced in a study of T cell changes during pregnancy in multiple sclerosis. Repertoires were generated with immunoSEQ multiplex PCR, while TCRdb's copy carries only in-frame clones and drops some. The sample holds about 38,000 clones, around 90% seen once. The sequences come from CD4+ T cells from peripheral blood mononuclear cells, collected after pregnancy. Receptors originate from a female donor in good health, enrolled as a control in a pregnancy study.

This clone has just one count. CDR3 region: CASSRTGPAYEQYF. The CDR3 coding sequence is TGTGCCAGTAGTAGAACCGGTCCTGCCTACGAGCAGTACTTC. This chain connects TRBV19 to TRBJ2-7, with D unresolved. Germline CDR1 LNHDA, CDR2 SQIVND (reference sequence). The germline V and J ends were trimmed by 4 bases and 2 bases, with 12 bases remaining between them. This CDR3 spans 14 amino acids.

The gene calls are TRBV19 and TRBJ2-1; 13 nucleotides align to TRBD2. The CDR3 contains 16 residues. Germline lookup yields CDR1 LNHDA and CDR2 SQIVND (reference sequence). V trimming: 5 bases; J trimming: 6 bases; junction bases outside the gene matches: 7. CDR3 nucleotide sequence: TGTGCCAGTAGTCCCCGACTAGCGGGAGGTGGCAATGAGCAGTTCTTC. Protein sequence: CASSPRLAGGGNEQFF.

This clone was detected only once. The V call is TRBV6-5, the J call TRBJ2-2; 8 bases align to TRBD2. Germline trimming cut 10 bases from V and 5 bases from J; bases unmatched to any gene: 9. The germline V gene encodes CDR1 MNHEY and CDR2 SVGAGI. The CDR3 length is 14 residues. CDR3 sequence (DNA): TGTGCCACGCTCCGTTTAGCGGGAACCGGGGAGCTGTTTTTT. Translating it yields CATLRLAGTGELFF.

This chain joins TRBV18 and TRBJ2-3; D call uncertain. The length of the CDR3 is 13 residues. CDR1 and CDR2 (germline): KGHSH, LQKENI. The V end was cut by 4 bases, the J end by 2 bases, with 7 bases between. The chain's CDR3 is CASSLSHTDTQYF. Here the CDR3 DNA reads TGTGCCAGCTCACTATCACACACAGATACGCAGTATTTT.

The chain is built from TRBV18 and TRBJ1-2; D gene uncertain. This CDR3 spans 13 amino acids. Between the trimmed V and J ends, which lost 5 bases and 8 bases, there was a span of 15 bases. The germline gives CDR1 KGHSH, CDR2 LQKENI. The CDR3 DNA reads TGTGCCAGCTCAGTGCGGGGTGAGGAGGGCTACACCTTC. Translated, it gives CASSVRGEEGYTF. The entire variable domain, with the rest obtained from reference TRBV18 and TRBJ1-2, is as follows: NAGVMQNPRHLVRRRGQEARLRCSPMKGHSHVYWYRQLPEEGLKFMVYLQKENIIDESGMPKERFSAEFPKEGPSILRIQQVVRGDSAAYFCASSVRGEEGYTFGSGTRLTVV.

The gene calls are TRBV19 and TRBJ1-4; 7 positions match TRBD1. Trimming removed 6 bases from V and 5 bases from J; junction bases left unmatched: 12. This CDR3 has 16 residues. Germline CDR1 LNHDA, CDR2 SQIVND (reference sequence). The CDR3: CASSPTSGQRNEKLFF. The CDR3 region has the DNA TGTGCCAGTAGCCCGACTTCGGGACAGAGGAATGAAAAACTGTTTTTT.

V usage is TRBV19 and J usage is TRBJ2-7; a possible D gene is TRBD2 (5 bases). The germline gives CDR1 LNHDA, CDR2 SQIVND (reference sequence). The CDR3 contains 14 residues. V shed 5 bases and J shed 4 bases, with 15 bases lying between them. Here the CDR3 DNA reads TGTGCCAGTAGTGGCGTAGAGGGTGGGTACGAGCAGTACTTC. Amino acids: CASSGVEGGYEQYF.

The sample holds one count of this clone. The gene calls are TRBV7-8 and TRBJ1-2; TRBD1 matches at 7 bases. The CDR3 runs 15 residues. The germline gives CDR1 SGHVS, CDR2 FQNEAQ. Germline trimming cut 6 bases from V and 3 bases from J; bases unmatched to any gene: 10. Here the CDR3 reads CASSQNQGGDYGYTF. The CDR3 DNA is TGTGCCAGCAGTCAAAACCAGGGGGGCGACTATGGCTACACCTTC.

DNA of the CDR3: TGTGCCTGGAGTGCCTTCTCGGTGCCGAGCGCTGAAGCTTTCTTT. Amino acid sequence: CAWSAFSVPSAEAFF. The chain links TRBV30 to TRBJ1-1; D call uncertain. Looked up from germline, CDR1 is GTSNPN and CDR2 is SVGIG (reference sequence). This CDR3 spans 15 amino acids. Deletions cut 1 base from V and 6 bases from J, with 18 bases between.

This clone was detected only once. In nucleotides, the CDR3 is TGTGCCATCAGCCCGGGACTAGCGGCCTACAATGAGCAGTTCTTC. It specifies CAISPGLAAYNEQFF. The chain has TRBV10-3 and TRBJ2-1; 11 bases agree with TRBD2. The CDR3 has 15 residues. V dropped 6 bases and J dropped 2; count of bases not matched to a gene: 3. Germline V gives CDR1 ENHRY, CDR2 SYGVKD.

The gene calls are TRBV6-4 and TRBJ2-1, with D possibly matching TRBD1 (7 bases). CDR1 is MRHNA and CDR2 is SNTAGT in the germline V gene. The CDR3 has 15 amino acids. The germline V and J ends were trimmed by 3 bases and 9 bases, with 18 bases remaining between them. The chain's CDR3 is CASSEYQGGRSEQFF. The CDR3 DNA is TGTGCCAGCAGTGAGTACCAGGGGGGAAGGAGTGAGCAGTTCTTC.

In this sample, this clone turned up a few times. The V gene is TRBV5-1, the J gene TRBJ1-1, with 9 bases identical to TRBD1. The CDR3 totals 16 residues. Germline CDR1 and CDR2: SGHRS and YFSETQ. Trimming took 4 bases from V and 1 from J; bases not matched to a gene: 8. The CDR3 protein is CASSLGQGSTNTEAFF. In DNA, the CDR3 is TGCGCCAGCAGCCTCGGACAGGGGTCAACGAACACTGAAGCTTTCTTT.

The rearrangement links TRBV18 to TRBJ1-1, with D perhaps matching TRBD1 (5 bases). Trimming cost V 1 base and J 5 bases, with 14 bases left between them. This CDR3 has 15 amino acids. Germline CDR1 KGHSH, CDR2 LQKENI. Here the CDR3 DNA reads TGTGCCAGCTCACCACTGGGGGGGGAGGGGACTGAAGCTTTCTTT. Amino acids: CASSPLGGEGTEAFF.

This rearrangement joins TRBV27 to TRBJ2-7; D might be TRBD1 (7 bases). Deletions cut 7 bases from V and 8 bases from J, with 21 bases between. The CDR3 length is 14 residues. CDR1 is MNHEY and CDR2 is SMNVEV in the germline V gene (reference sequence). CDR3: CASTPAGGNVKQYF. Here the CDR3 DNA reads TGTGCCAGCACCCCGGCAGGGGGGAATGTAAAGCAGTACTTC.